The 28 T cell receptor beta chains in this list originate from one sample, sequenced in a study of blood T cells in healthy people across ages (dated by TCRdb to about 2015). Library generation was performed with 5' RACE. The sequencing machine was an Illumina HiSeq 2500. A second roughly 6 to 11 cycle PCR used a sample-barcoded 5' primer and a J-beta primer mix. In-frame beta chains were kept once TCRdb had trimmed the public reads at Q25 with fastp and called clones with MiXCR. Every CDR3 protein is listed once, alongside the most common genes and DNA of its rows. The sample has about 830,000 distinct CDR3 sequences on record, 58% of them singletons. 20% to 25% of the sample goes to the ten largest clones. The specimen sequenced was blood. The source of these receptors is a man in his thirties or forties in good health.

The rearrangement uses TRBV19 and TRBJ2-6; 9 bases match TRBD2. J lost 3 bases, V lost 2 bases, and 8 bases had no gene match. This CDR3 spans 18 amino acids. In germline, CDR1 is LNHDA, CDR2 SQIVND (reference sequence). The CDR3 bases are TGTGCCAGTAGTATAAGTAGCGGGAGCGCCCTTGGGGCCAACGTCCTGACTTTC. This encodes CASSISSGSALGANVLTF. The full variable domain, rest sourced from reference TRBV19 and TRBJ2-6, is DGGITQSPKYLFRKEGQNVTLSCEQNLNHDAMYWYRQDPGQGLRLIYYSQIVNDFQKGDIAEGYSVSREKKESFPLTVTSAQKNPTAFYLCASSISSGSALGANVLTFGAGSRLTVL.

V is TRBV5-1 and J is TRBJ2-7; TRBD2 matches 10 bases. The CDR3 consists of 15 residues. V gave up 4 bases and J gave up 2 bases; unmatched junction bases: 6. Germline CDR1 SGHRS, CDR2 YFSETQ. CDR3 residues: CASSRTSGTTYEQYF. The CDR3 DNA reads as TGCGCCAGCAGCCGGACTAGCGGAACTACCTACGAGCAGTACTTC.

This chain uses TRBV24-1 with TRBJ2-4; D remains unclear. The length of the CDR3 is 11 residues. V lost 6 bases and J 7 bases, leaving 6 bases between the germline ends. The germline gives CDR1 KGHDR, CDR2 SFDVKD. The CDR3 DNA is TGTGCCACCAGTTATGGGAACATTCAGTACTTC. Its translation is CATSYGNIQYF.

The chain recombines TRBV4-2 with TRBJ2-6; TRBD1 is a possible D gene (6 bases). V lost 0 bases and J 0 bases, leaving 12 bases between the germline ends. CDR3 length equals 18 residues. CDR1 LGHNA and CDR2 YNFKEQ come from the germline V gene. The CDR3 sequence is CASSQEEEGGSGANVLTF. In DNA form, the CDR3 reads TGTGCCAGCAGCCAAGAGGAAGAAGGGGGCTCTGGGGCCAACGTCCTGACTTTC.

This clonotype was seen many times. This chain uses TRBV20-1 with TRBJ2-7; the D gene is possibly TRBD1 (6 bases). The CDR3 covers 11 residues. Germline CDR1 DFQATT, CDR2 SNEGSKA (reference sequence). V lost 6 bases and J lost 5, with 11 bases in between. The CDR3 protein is CSAHQGNEQYF. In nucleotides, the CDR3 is TGCAGTGCCCACCAGGGGAACGAGCAGTACTTC.

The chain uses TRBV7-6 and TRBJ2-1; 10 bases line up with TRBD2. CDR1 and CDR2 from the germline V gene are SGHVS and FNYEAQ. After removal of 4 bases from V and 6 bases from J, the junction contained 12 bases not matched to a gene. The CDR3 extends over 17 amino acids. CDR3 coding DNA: TGTGCCAGCAGCTCTCCCCGAGCGGGAGGGCGGGGCAATGAGCAGTTCTTC. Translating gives CASSSPRAGGRGNEQFF.

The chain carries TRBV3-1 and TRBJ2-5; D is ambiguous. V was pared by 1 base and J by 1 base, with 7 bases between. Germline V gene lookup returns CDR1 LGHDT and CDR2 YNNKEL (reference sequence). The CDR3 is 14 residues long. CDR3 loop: CASSQGAVQETQYF. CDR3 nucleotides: TGTGCCAGCAGCCAAGGTGCAGTCCAAGAGACCCAGTACTTC.

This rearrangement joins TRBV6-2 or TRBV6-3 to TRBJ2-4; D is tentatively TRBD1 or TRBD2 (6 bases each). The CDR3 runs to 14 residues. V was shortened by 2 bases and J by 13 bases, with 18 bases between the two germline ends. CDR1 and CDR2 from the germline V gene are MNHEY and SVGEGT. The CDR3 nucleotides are TGTGCCAGCAGTTACGAGACAGGACTTGGGAGGCAGTACTTC. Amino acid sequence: CASSYETGLGRQYF.

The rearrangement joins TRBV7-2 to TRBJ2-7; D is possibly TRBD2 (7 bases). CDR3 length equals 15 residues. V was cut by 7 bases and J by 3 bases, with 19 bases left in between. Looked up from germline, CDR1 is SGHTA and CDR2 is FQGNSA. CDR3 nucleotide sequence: TGTGCCAGCACGGCGGGGGCCCCCTTTAGCTACGAGCAGTACTTC. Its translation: CASTAGAPFSYEQYF. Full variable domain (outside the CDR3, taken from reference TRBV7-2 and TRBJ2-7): GAGVSQSPSNKVTEKGKDVELRCDPISGHTALYWYRQSLGQGLEFLIYFQGNSAPDKSGLPSDRFSAERTGGSVSTLTIQRTQQEDSAVYLCASTAGAPFSYEQYFGPGTRLTVT.

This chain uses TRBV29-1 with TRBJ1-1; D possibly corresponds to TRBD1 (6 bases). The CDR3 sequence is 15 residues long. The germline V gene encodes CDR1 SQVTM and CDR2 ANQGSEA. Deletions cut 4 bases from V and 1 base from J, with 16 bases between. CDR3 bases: TGCAGCGTTGGACCTCGGACAGAGACGAACACTGAAGCTTTCTTT. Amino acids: CSVGPRTETNTEAFF.

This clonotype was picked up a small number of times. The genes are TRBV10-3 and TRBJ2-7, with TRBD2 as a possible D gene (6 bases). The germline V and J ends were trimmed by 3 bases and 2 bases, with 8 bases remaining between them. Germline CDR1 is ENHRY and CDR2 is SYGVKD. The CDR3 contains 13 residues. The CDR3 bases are TGTGCCATCAGTGACGGGAGCCCCTACGAGCAGTACTTC. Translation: CAISDGSPYEQYF.

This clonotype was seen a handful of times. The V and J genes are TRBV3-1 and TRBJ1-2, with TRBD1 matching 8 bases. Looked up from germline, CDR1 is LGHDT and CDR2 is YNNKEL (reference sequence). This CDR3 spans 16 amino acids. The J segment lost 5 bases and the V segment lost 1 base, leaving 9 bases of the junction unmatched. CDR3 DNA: TGTGCCAGCAGCCAAGGGGGGCAGGGGGCCGTGTATGGCTACACCTTC. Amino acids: CASSQGGQGAVYGYTF.

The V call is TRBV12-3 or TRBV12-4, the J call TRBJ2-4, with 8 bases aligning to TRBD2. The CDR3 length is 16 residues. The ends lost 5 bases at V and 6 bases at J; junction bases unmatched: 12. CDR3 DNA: TGTGCCAGCAGTCCAACGCGGGGGGCGAGTAGAAACATTCAGTACTTC. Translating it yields CASSPTRGASRNIQYF.

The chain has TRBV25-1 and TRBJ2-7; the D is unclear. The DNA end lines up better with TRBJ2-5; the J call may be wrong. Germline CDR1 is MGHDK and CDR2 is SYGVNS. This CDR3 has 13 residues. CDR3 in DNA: TGTGCCAGCATAGGCCTGCCCAGGGAGACCCAGTACTTC. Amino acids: CASIGLPRETQYF.

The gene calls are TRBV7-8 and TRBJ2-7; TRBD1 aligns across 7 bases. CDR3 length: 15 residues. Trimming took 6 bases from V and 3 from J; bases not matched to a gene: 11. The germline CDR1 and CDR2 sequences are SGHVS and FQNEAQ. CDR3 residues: CASSLTPGQYYEQYF. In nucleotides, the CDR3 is TGTGCCAGCAGTCTTACACCGGGACAGTACTACGAGCAGTACTTC.

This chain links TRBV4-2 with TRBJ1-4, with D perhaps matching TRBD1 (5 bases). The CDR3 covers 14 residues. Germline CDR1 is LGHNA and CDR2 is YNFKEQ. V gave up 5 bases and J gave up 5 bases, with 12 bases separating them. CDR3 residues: CASSTGGMNEKLFF. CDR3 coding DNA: TGTGCCAGCAGCACCGGGGGAATGAATGAAAAACTGTTTTTT.

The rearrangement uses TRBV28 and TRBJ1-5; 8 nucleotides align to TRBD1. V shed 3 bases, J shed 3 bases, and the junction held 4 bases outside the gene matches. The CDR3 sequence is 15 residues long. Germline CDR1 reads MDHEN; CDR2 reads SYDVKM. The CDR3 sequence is CASSLTGAFNQPQHF. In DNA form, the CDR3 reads TGTGCCAGCAGTTTGACAGGGGCCTTCAATCAGCCCCAGCATTTT. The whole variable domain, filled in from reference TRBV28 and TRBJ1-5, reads DVKVTQSSRYLVKRTGEKVFLECVQDMDHENMFWYRQDPGLGLRLIYFSYDVKMKEKGDIPEGYSVSREKKERFSLILESASTNQTSMYLCASSLTGAFNQPQHFGDGTRLSIL.

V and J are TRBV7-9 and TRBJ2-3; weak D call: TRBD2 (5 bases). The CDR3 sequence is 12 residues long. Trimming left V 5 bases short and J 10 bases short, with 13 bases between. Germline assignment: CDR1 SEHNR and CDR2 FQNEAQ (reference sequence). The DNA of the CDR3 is TGTGCCAGCAGCCCGGGGATGAAGCCGCAGTATTTT. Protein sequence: CASSPGMKPQYF.

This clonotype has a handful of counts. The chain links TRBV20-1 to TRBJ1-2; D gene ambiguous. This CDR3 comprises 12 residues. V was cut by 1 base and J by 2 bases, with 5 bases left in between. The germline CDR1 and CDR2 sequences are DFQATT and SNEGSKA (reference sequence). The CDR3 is CSARVDNYGYTF. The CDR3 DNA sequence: TGCAGTGCTAGAGTCGACAACTATGGCTACACCTTC.

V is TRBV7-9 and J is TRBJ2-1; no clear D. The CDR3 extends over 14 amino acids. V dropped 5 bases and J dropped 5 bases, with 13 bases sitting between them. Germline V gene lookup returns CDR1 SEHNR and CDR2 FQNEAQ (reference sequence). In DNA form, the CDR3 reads TGTGCCAGCAGCCCCGCCGGGCGCAACAATGAGCAGTTCTTC. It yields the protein CASSPAGRNNEQFF.

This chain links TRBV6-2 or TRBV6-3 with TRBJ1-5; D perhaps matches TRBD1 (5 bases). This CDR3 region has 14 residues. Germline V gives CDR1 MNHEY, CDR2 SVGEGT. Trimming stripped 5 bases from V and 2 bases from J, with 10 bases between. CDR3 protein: CASSQRGGNQPQHF. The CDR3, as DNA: TGTGCCAGCAGTCAACGGGGGGGCAATCAGCCCCAGCATTTT.

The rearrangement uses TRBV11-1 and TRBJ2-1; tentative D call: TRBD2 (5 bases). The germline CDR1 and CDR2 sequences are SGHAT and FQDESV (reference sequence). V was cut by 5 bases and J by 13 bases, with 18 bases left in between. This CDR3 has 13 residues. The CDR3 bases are TGTGCCAGCAGCCCTCCGGCCGGGGAGACCCAGTTCTTC. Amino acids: CASSPPAGETQFF.

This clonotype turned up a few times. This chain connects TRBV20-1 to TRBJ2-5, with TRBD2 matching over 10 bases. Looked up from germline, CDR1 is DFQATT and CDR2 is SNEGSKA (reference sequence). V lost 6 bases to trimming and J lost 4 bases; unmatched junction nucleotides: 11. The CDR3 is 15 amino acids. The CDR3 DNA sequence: TGCAGTGCCGAGCCGGCTAGCGGGGGTCCAGAGACCCAGTACTTC. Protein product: CSAEPASGGPETQYF.

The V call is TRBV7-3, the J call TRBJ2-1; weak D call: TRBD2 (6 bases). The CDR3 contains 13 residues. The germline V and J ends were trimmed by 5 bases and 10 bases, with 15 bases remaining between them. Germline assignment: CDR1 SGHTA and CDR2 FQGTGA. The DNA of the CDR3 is TGTGCCAGCAGCCAAGGAGGGAAGGGGGAGCAGTTCTTC. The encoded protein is CASSQGGKGEQFF.

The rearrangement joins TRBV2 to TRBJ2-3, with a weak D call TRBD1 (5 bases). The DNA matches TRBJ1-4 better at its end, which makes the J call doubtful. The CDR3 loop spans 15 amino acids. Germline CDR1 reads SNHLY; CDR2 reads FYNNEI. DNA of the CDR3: TGTGCCAGCAGAGCTACAGGACAAAATTATGAAAAACTGTTTTTT. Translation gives CASRATGQNYEKLFF.

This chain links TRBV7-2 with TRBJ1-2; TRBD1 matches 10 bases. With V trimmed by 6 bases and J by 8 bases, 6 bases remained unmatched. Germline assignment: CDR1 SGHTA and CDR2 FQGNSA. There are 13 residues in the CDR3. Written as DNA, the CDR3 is TGTGCCAGCAGGCGGGGACAGGGGTGGGGCTACACCTTC. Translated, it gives CASRRGQGWGYTF.

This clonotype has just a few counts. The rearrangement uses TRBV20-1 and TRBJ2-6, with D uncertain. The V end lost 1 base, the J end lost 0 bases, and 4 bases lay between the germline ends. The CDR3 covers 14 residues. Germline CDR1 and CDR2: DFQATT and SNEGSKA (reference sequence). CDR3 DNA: TGCAGTGCTAGAGTCGTCTCTGGGGCCAACGTCCTGACTTTC. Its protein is CSARVVSGANVLTF.

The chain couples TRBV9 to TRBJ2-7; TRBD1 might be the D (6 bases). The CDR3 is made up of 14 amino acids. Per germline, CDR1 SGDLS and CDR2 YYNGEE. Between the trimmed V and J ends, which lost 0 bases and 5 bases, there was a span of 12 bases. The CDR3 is CASSVGNRVNEQYF. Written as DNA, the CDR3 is TGTGCCAGCAGCGTAGGGAACAGGGTCAACGAGCAGTACTTC.